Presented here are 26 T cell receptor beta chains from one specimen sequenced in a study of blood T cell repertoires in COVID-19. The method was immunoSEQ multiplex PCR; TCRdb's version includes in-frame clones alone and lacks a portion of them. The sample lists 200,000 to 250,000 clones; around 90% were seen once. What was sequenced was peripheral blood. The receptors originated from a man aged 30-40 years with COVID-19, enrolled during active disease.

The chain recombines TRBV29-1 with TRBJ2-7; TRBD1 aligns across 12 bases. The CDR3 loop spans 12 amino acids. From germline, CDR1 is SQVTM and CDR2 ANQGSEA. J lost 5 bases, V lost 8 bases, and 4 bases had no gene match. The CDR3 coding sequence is TGCAGCTTCTGGGACAGGGGGCACGAGCAGTACTTC. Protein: CSFWDRGHEQYF.

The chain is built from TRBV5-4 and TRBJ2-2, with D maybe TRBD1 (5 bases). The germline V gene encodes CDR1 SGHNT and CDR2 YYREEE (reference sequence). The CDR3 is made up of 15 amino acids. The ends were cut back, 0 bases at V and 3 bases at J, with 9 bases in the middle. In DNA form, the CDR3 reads TGTGCCAGCAGCTTGGCCACCAGGGACACCGGGGAGCTGTTTTTT. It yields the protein CASSLATRDTGELFF.

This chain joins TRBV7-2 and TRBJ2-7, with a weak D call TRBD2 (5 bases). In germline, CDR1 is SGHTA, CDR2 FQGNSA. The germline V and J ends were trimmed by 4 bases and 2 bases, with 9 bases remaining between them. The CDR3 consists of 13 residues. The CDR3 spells CASSSRETYEQYF. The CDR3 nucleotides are TGTGCCAGCAGCTCCCGGGAAACCTACGAGCAGTACTTC.

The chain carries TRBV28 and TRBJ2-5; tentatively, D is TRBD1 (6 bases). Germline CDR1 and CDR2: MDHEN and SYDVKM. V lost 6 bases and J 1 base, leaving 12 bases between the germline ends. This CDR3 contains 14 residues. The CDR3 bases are TGTGCCAGCAGCTTACAGGGATTCCAAGAGACCCAGTACTTC. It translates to CASSLQGFQETQYF.

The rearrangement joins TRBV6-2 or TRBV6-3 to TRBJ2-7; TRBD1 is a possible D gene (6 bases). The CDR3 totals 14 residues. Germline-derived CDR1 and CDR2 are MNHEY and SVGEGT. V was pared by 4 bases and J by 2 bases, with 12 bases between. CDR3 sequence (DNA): TGTGCCAGCAGTTTGACACAGGGTCCCTACGAGCAGTACTTC. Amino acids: CASSLTQGPYEQYF.

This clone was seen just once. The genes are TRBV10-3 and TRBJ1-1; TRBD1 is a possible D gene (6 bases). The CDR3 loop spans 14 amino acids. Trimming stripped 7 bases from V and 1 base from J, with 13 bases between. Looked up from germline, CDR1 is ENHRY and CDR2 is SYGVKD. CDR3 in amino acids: CAITREQGNTEAFF. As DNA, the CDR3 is TGTGCCATCACGAGGGAACAGGGGAACACTGAAGCTTTCTTT.

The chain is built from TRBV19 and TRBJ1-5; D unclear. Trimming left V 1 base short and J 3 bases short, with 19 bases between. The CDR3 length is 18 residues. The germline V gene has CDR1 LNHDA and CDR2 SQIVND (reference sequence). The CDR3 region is CASSIAPPAWGDNQPQHF. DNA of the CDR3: TGTGCCAGTAGTATAGCCCCCCCCGCCTGGGGAGACAATCAGCCCCAGCATTTT.

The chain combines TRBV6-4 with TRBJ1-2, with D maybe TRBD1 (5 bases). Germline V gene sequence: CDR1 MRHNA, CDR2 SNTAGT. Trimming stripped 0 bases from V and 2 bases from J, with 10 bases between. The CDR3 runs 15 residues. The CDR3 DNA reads TGTGCCAGCAGTGACTCGACCCGGGGGAACTATGGCTACACCTTC. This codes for CASSDSTRGNYGYTF.

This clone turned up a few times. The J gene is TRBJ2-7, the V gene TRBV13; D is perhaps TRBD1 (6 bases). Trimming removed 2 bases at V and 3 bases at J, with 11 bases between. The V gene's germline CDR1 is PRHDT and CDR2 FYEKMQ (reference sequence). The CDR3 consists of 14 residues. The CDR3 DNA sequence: TGTGCCAGCAGCTTATCAGGGGAAAACTACGAGCAGTACTTC. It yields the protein CASSLSGENYEQYF.

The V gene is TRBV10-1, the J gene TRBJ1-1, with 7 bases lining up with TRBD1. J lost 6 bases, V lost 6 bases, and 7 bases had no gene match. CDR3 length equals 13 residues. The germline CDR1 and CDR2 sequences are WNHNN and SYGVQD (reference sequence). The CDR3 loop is CASSPDRVPEAFF. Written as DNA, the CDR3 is TGCGCCAGCAGCCCAGACAGGGTCCCTGAAGCTTTCTTT.

The CDR3 DNA reads as TGTGCCAGCAGCCCCCCGGGGGGGAGGACAGATACGCAGTATTTT. Protein: CASSPPGGRTDTQYF. The V and J genes are TRBV11-3 and TRBJ2-3, with 8 nucleotides matching TRBD2. This CDR3 has 15 amino acids. Germline loops: CDR1 SGHNT, CDR2 YENEEA. Trimming at V came to 5 bases and at J to 3 bases, leaving 7 bases not matched to a gene.

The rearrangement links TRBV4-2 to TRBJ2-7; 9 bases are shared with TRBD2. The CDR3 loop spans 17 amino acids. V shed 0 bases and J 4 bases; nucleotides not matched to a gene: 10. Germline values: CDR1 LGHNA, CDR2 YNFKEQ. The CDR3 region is CASSQELGREGHYEQYF. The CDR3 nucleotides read TGTGCCAGCAGCCAAGAATTAGGGCGGGAGGGCCATTACGAGCAGTACTTC.

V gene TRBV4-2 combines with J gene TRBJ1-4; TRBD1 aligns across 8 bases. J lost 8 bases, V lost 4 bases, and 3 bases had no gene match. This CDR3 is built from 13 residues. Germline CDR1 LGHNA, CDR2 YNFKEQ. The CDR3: CASSLQGVEKLFF. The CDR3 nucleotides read TGTGCCAGCAGCCTACAGGGGGTCGAAAAACTGTTTTTT.

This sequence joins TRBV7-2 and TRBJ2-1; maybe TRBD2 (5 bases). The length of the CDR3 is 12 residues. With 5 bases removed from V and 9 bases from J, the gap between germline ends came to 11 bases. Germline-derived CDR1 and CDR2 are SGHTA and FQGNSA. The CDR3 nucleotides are TGTGCCAGCAGCAAGAACCGGGGTGAGCAGTTCTTC. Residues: CASSKNRGEQFF.

The CDR3 protein is CASSGPGQQLPPYEQYF. CDR3 bases: TGTGCCAGCAGCGGGCCGGGACAGCAGTTACCACCCTACGAGCAGTACTTC. The chain couples TRBV9 to TRBJ2-7; 7 bases are a match to TRBD1. The CDR3 runs 17 residues. The V and J ends lost 3 bases and 2 bases, in that order; junction bases with no gene match: 14. Looked up from germline, CDR1 is SGDLS and CDR2 is YYNGEE.

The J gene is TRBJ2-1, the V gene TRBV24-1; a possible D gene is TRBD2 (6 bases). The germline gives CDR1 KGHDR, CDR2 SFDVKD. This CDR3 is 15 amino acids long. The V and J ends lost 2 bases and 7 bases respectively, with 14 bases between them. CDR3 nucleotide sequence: TGTGCCACCAGTGATTCTGCCCCTGGGAGGAATGAGCAGTTCTTC. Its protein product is CATSDSAPGRNEQFF.

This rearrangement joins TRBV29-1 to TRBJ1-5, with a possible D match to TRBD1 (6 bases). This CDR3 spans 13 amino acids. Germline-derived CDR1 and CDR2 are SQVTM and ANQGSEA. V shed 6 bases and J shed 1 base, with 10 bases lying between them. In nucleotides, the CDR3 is TGCAGCGTGGTAGACAGGAGCAATCAGCCCCAGCATTTT. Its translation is CSVVDRSNQPQHF.

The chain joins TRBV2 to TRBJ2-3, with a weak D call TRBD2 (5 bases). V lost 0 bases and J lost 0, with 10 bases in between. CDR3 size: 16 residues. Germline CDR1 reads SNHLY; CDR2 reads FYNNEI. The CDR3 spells CASSEATGSSTDTQYF. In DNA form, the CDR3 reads TGTGCCAGCAGTGAAGCCACGGGGAGTAGCACAGATACGCAGTATTTT.

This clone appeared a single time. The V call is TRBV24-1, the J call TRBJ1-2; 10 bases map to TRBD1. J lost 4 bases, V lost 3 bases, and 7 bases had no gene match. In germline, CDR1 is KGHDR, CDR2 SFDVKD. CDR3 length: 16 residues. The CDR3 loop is CATSDPRTGGPYGYTF. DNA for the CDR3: TGTGCCACCAGTGATCCCCGGACAGGGGGACCCTATGGCTACACCTTC.

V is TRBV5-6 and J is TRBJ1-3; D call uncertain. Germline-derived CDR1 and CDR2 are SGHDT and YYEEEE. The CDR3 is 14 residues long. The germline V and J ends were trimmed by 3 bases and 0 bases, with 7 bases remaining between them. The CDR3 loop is CASSSLSSGNTIYF. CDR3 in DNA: TGTGCCAGCAGCTCCTTGAGCTCTGGAAACACCATATATTTT.

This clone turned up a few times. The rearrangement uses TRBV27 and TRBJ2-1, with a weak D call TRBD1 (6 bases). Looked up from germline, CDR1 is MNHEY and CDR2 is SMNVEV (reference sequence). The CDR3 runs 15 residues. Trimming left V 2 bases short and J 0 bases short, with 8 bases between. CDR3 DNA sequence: TGTGCCAGCAGTTTAACAGGGAACTCCTACAATGAGCAGTTCTTC. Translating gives CASSLTGNSYNEQFF.

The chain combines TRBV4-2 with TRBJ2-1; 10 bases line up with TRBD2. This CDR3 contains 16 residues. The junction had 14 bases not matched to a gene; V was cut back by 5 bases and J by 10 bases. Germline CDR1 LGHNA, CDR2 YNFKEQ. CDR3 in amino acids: CASSIHSGRFSGEQFF. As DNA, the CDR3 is TGTGCCAGCAGCATCCATAGCGGGAGGTTCTCCGGAGAGCAGTTCTTC.

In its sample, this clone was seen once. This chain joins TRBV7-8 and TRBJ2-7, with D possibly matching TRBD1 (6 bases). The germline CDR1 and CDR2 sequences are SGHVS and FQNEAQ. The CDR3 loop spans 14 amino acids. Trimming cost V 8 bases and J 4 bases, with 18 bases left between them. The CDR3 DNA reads TGTGCCAGCTCCGGCGGCTCCCAGGGGTACGAGCAGTACTTC. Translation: CASSGGSQGYEQYF.

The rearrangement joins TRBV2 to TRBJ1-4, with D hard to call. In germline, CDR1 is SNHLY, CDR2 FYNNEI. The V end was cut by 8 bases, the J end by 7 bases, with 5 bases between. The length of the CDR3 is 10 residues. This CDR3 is CASGSEKLFF. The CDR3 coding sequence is TGTGCCAGCGGCTCTGAAAAACTGTTTTTT.

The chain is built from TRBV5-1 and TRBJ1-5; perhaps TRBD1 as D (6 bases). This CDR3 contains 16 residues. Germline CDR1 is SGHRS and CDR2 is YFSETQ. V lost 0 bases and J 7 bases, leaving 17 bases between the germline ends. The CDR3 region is CASSLDGGAVGQPQHF. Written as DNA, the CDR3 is TGCGCCAGCAGCTTGGACGGGGGGGCGGTTGGACAGCCCCAGCATTTT.

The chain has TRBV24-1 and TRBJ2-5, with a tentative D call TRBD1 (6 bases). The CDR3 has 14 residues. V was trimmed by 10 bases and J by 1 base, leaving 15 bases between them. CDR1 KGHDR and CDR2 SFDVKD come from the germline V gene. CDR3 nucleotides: TGTGCCACATCTCGAGGGGGTGGCCAAGAGACCCAGTACTTC. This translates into CATSRGGGQETQYF.